The next 22 T cell receptor beta chains were all read from a single sample in a study of radiation and T cells in renal cell carcinoma. Treatment: treatment-naive control, cytoreductive nephrectomy. Generated by immunoSEQ multiplex PCR, the TCRdb table keeps only in-frame clones and is missing some. Of fewer than 10,000 clones listed, over 60% are singletons. This material consisted of tumor tissue, taken from a patient whose treatment was nephrectomy without radiotherapy. These receptors were obtained from a man in his sixties with renal cell carcinoma.

The J gene is TRBJ2-2, the V gene TRBV4-1; no definite D call. Trimming left V 0 bases short and J 10 bases short, with 15 bases between. The length of the CDR3 is 15 residues. Germline V gene lookup returns CDR1 MGHRA and CDR2 YSYEKL. CDR3 amino acids: CASSQDRSHRLELFF. In DNA form, the CDR3 reads TGCGCCAGCAGCCAAGATCGGTCCCACCGGTTGGAGCTGTTTTTT.

The chain uses TRBV29-1 and TRBJ2-3; D perhaps matches TRBD2 (5 bases). The germline V gene encodes CDR1 SQVTM and CDR2 ANQGSEA. V shed 5 bases and J shed 4 bases, with 37 bases lying between them. CDR3 length: 21 amino acids. For the CDR3, the DNA is TGCAGCGTTCTTGCAACCCCCCTAAACGGACTCTTGTTGGGTAGCCCAGATACGCAGTATTTT. It specifies CSVLATPLNGLLLGSPDTQYF.

The V and J genes are TRBV4-1 and TRBJ2-1; perhaps D is TRBD1 or TRBD2 (5 bases each). The CDR3 consists of 17 residues. Deletions cut 0 bases from V and 2 bases from J, with 14 bases between. Germline V gene data show CDR1 as MGHRA and CDR2 as YSYEKL. CDR3 coding DNA: TGCGCCAGCAGCCAAGATGAGGGGCAGGGCACCTACAATGAGCAGTTCTTC. Translation: CASSQDEGQGTYNEQFF.

V gene TRBV6-6 combines with J gene TRBJ1-1, with a weak D call TRBD1 (6 bases). V lost 0 bases, J lost 11 bases, and 19 bases lay in between. This CDR3 is 15 amino acids long. CDR1 is MNHNY, CDR2 SVGAGI, per germline (reference sequence). The CDR3 DNA reads TGTGCCAGCAGTTACTCGGAACAGGGCGGGTCAGGGGCTTTCTTT. It is translated as CASSYSEQGGSGAFF.

This clone was recorded once. The chain recombines TRBV10-3 with TRBJ2-1; possibly TRBD1 or TRBD2 for D (5 bases each). Trimming cost V 11 bases and J 4 bases, with 15 bases left between them. CDR3 length equals 13 residues. Germline V gene data show CDR1 as ENHRY and CDR2 as SYGVKD. The CDR3 DNA reads TGTGCCTTTTCGGGGCAGGGTTACAATGAGCAGTTCTTC. This sequence encodes CAFSGQGYNEQFF.

CDR3 sequence (DNA): TGTGCCAGTAGTATAAAGACAGACACTGAAGCTTTCTTT. Residues: CASSIKTDTEAFF. This chain uses TRBV19 with TRBJ1-1; perhaps TRBD1 as D (5 bases). CDR3 length: 13 residues. Germline V gene data show CDR1 as LNHDA and CDR2 as SQIVND (reference sequence). V gave up 2 bases and J gave up 3 bases, with 7 bases separating them.

This clone came up a few times. The chain is built from TRBV20-1 and TRBJ2-1, with a weak D call TRBD2 (6 bases). In germline, CDR1 is DFQATT, CDR2 SNEGSKA (reference sequence). Trimming cost V 4 bases and J 15 bases, with 16 bases left between them. The CDR3 runs 11 residues. The CDR3 DNA is TGCAGTGCTACGGGAACCGCCGGGAGGTTCTTC. Protein: CSATGTAGRFF.

The rearrangement joins TRBV4-1 to TRBJ1-5, with D maybe TRBD1 (6 bases). The CDR3 has 13 residues. Trimming stripped 3 bases from V and 6 bases from J, with 9 bases between. Per the germline V gene, CDR1 is MGHRA and CDR2 is YSYEKL. CDR3: CASSQGATQPQHF. DNA for the CDR3: TGCGCCAGCAGCCAGGGGGCGACTCAGCCCCAGCATTTT.

This chain joins TRBV6-1 and TRBJ2-2, with 8 nucleotides matching TRBD1. The CDR3 loop spans 14 amino acids. Germline trimming cut 6 bases from V and 7 bases from J; bases unmatched to any gene: 7. The germline V gene encodes CDR1 MNHNS and CDR2 SASEGT. In nucleotides, the CDR3 is TGTGCCAGCAGAAGTGACAGGGGAGTCGGGGAGCTGTTTTTT. Its translation is CASRSDRGVGELFF.

The genes are TRBV5-6 and TRBJ2-3; 10 bases are a match to TRBD2. The trim removed 2 bases at V and 7 bases at J, leaving 4 bases unmatched. This CDR3 contains 14 residues. Germline CDR1 reads SGHDT; CDR2 reads YYEEEE. The CDR3 spells CASSFIAGGNTQYF. CDR3 nucleotide sequence: TGTGCCAGCAGCTTTATAGCGGGAGGTAATACGCAGTATTTT.

The V call is TRBV7-2, the J call TRBJ1-5, with D unresolved. V shed 1 base and J shed 4 bases, with 5 bases lying between them. The germline CDR1 and CDR2 sequences are SGHTA and FQGNSA. This CDR3 has 13 residues. The CDR3 loop reads CASSLDRNQPQHF. The CDR3 DNA sequence: TGTGCCAGCAGCTTAGACAGAAATCAGCCCCAGCATTTT. The whole variable domain, filled in from reference TRBV7-2 and TRBJ1-5, reads GAGVSQSPSNKVTEKGKDVELRCDPISGHTALYWYRQSLGQGLEFLIYFQGNSAPDKSGLPSDRFSAERTGGSVSTLTIQRTQQEDSAVYLCASSLDRNQPQHFGDGTRLSIL.

This chain joins TRBV5-4 and TRBJ1-1, with D tentatively TRBD1 (5 bases). CDR3 length: 12 residues. The V gene lost 7 bases and the J gene lost 1 base, with 8 bases spanning the gap. Looked up from germline, CDR1 is SGHNT and CDR2 is YYREEE (reference sequence). CDR3 in DNA: TGTGCCAGCGGGGGGTCGAACACTGAAGCTTTCTTT. Translation gives CASGGSNTEAFF.

This chain connects TRBV25-1 to TRBJ2-7; the D is unclear. V lost 4 bases to trimming and J lost 2 bases, with 3 bases between them. In germline, CDR1 is MGHDK, CDR2 SYGVNS. There are 11 residues in the CDR3. In DNA, the CDR3 is TGTGCCAGCAGTGGGACCTACGAGCAGTACTTC. This codes for CASSGTYEQYF.

The rearrangement uses TRBV6-5 and TRBJ2-5; D uncertain. Trimming took 6 bases from V and 1 from J, leaving 3 bases between them. The CDR3 has 11 residues. Germline CDR1 and CDR2: MNHEY and SVGAGI. CDR3 protein: CASSPQETQYF. The CDR3, as DNA: TGTGCCAGCAGCCCCCAAGAGACCCAGTACTTC.

This clone was detected only a few times. The rearrangement joins TRBV19 to TRBJ1-1; D is unresolved. Germline V gene data show CDR1 as LNHDA and CDR2 as SQIVND (reference sequence). The V end was cut by 7 bases, the J end by 3 bases, with 15 bases between. CDR3 length: 14 residues. CDR3 sequence (DNA): TGTGCCAGTAAGGCGGGCAGGACGGACACTGAAGCTTTCTTT. Translated, it gives CASKAGRTDTEAFF. The variable domain in full, with the rest retrieved from reference TRBV19 and TRBJ1-1, is DGGITQSPKYLFRKEGQNVTLSCEQNLNHDAMYWYRQDPGQGLRLIYYSQIVNDFQKGDIAEGYSVSREKKESFPLTVTSAQKNPTAFYLCASKAGRTDTEAFFGQGTRLTVV.

The V gene is TRBV25-1, the J gene TRBJ2-7; 9 bases agree with TRBD2. The V gene end was trimmed by 8 bases and the J gene end by 1 base; junction bases not matched to a gene: 3. The CDR3 is made up of 13 amino acids. Per the germline V gene, CDR1 is MGHDK and CDR2 is SYGVNS. CDR3 coding DNA: TGTGCCAGCGCGGGAGGGGAGTCCTACGAGCAGTACTTC. Its translation: CASAGGESYEQYF.

This rearrangement joins TRBV2 to TRBJ2-1; D is ambiguous. The germline V and J ends were trimmed by 7 bases and 3 bases, with 4 bases remaining between them. In germline, CDR1 is SNHLY, CDR2 FYNNEI. The length of the CDR3 is 11 residues. The CDR3 DNA reads as TGTGCCAGCACCCTCTACAATGAGCAGTTCTTC. It yields the protein CASTLYNEQFF.

This clone was counted between two and nine times. The J gene is TRBJ1-2, the V gene TRBV28; D may be TRBD1 (5 bases). In germline, CDR1 is MDHEN, CDR2 SYDVKM. Trimming cost V 2 bases and J 4 bases, with 11 bases left between them. The CDR3 contains 14 residues. The DNA for the CDR3 is TGTGCCAGCAGTTTACTCCTCGGGGGCTATGGCTACACCTTC. Its translation is CASSLLLGGYGYTF.

The chain carries TRBV28 and TRBJ2-1; D is possibly TRBD2 (5 bases). Trimming pared 7 bases from V and 7 bases from J, leaving 20 bases between. The CDR3 length is 15 residues. Germline lookup yields CDR1 MDHEN and CDR2 SYDVKM. The CDR3 sequence is CASNSKLAGFNEQFF. CDR3 coding DNA: TGTGCCAGCAATTCCAAGCTAGCAGGTTTTAATGAGCAGTTCTTC.

The chain couples TRBV18 to TRBJ1-1, with unresolved D. Trimming left V 0 bases short and J 4 bases short, with 15 bases between. The CDR3 length is 16 residues. Germline values: CDR1 KGHSH, CDR2 LQKENI. Here the CDR3 reads CASSPPVRLVGTEAFF. The DNA for the CDR3 is TGTGCCAGCTCACCACCGGTAAGGCTCGTGGGCACTGAAGCTTTCTTT.

The J gene is TRBJ2-5, the V gene TRBV30; D uncertain. The CDR3 covers 12 residues. The V end lost 4 bases, the J end lost 2 bases, and 8 bases lay between the germline ends. Germline-derived CDR1 and CDR2 are GTSNPN and SVGIG (reference sequence). The CDR3 coding sequence is TGTGCCTGGAACGCGCCTCAAGAGACCCAGTACTTC. Amino acids: CAWNAPQETQYF.

This clone was recorded once. The gene calls are TRBV2 and TRBJ1-4; the D gene is possibly TRBD1 (6 bases). Per germline, CDR1 SNHLY and CDR2 FYNNEI. The germline V and J ends were trimmed by 6 bases and 6 bases, with 14 bases remaining between them. The CDR3 sequence is 14 residues long. The CDR3 DNA follows: TGTGCCAGCAGCACCGGGACACCGGATGAAAAACTGTTTTTT. It specifies CASSTGTPDEKLFF. The variable domain in full, completed from reference TRBV2 and TRBJ1-4, reads EPEVTQTPSHQVTQMGQEVILRCVPISNHLYFYWYRQILGQKVEFLVSFYNNEISEKSEIFDDQFSVERPDGSNFTLKIRSTKLEDSAMYFCASSTGTPDEKLFFGSGTQLSVL.